Listed below are T cell receptor beta chains from one sample, sequenced in a study of cytomegalovirus exposure and HLA in healthy donors. Sequenced by immunoSEQ multiplex PCR; TCRdb stores in-frame clones only, minus some. The sample records 190,000 or so clones, around 86% being singletons. Sequenced sample: PBMCs. The receptors were gathered from a man aged 45-60 years in good health and CMV-seronegative. The CDR3 runs from the conserved cysteine through the conserved F or W. The D gene is left open where the match is weak. Size is stated for part of the rows, as once, few or many counts, or as a class when the clone is expanded.

D gene: NA
CDR3 length: 15
V gene: TRBV5-1
clone size: NA
J gene: TRBJ1-5
CDR3 DNA: TGCGCCAGCAGCTTGGTAGCAGGGAAGAATCAGCCCCAGCATTTT
CDR3 protein: CASSLVAGKNQPQHF

D gene: NA
CDR3 length: 15
V gene: TRBV7-9
clone size: NA
J gene: TRBJ2-3
CDR3 DNA: TGTGCCAGCAGCTTAGGCGGCTTTAGCACAGATACGCAGTATTTT
CDR3 protein: CASSLGGFSTDTQYF

D gene: TRBD2
CDR3 length: 15
V gene: TRBV28
clone size: NA
J gene: TRBJ2-7
CDR3 DNA: TGTGCCAGCAGTTCCAGCGGGAACCTACCCCACGAGCAGTACTTC
CDR3 protein: CASSSSGNLPHEQYF

D gene: NA
CDR3 length: 14
V gene: TRBV10-3
clone size: few
J gene: TRBJ1-2
CDR3 DNA: TGTGCCATCAGTGAGTCGCAGGGCCTCTATGGCTACACCTTC
CDR3 protein: CAISESQGLYGYTF

D gene: NA
CDR3 length: 13
V gene: TRBV6-5
clone size: few
J gene: TRBJ1-5
CDR3 DNA: TGTGCCAGCAGTTACAGCCTCAATCAGCCCCAGCATTTT
CDR3 protein: CASSYSLNQPQHF

D gene: TRBD2
CDR3 length: 17
V gene: TRBV10-3
clone size: NA
J gene: TRBJ2-3
CDR3 DNA: TGTGCCATCAGTAGTAGCGGGGGGGCCTTTAGCACAGATACGCAGTATTTT
CDR3 protein: CAISSSGGAFSTDTQYF

D gene: NA
CDR3 length: 14
V gene: TRBV5-1
clone size: NA
J gene: TRBJ2-7
CDR3 DNA: TGCGCCAGCAGCTCCAGGGTTCCCTCCTACGAGCAGTACTTC
CDR3 protein: CASSSRVPSYEQYF

D gene: TRBD1
CDR3 length: 13
V gene: TRBV2
clone size: NA
J gene: TRBJ1-5
CDR3 DNA: TGTGCCAGCAGTGGACAGGGTAATCAGCCCCAGCATTTT
CDR3 protein: CASSGQGNQPQHF

D gene: NA
CDR3 length: 16
V gene: TRBV14
clone size: NA
J gene: TRBJ1-3
CDR3 DNA: TGTGCCAGCAGCCAAGGGGGACTCTACTCTGGAAACACCATATATTTT
CDR3 protein: CASSQGGLYSGNTIYF

D gene: TRBD2
CDR3 length: 15
V gene: TRBV27
clone size: NA
J gene: TRBJ2-1
CDR3 DNA: TGTGCCAGCAGTTATACTAGCGGGAGTTACAATGAGCAGTTCTTC
CDR3 protein: CASSYTSGSYNEQFF

D gene: NA
CDR3 length: 15
V gene: TRBV6-6
clone size: NA
J gene: TRBJ2-7
CDR3 DNA: TGTGCCAGCAGGGCCGGACTCAACGGGGCCTACGAGCAGTACTTC
CDR3 protein: CASRAGLNGAYEQYF

D gene: TRBD1
CDR3 length: 16
V gene: TRBV5-6
clone size: NA
J gene: TRBJ1-3
CDR3 DNA: TGTGCCAGCAGCTGGGGGGGACAGGGAGTCGGAAACACCATATATTTT
CDR3 protein: CASSWGGQGVGNTIYF

D gene: TRBD2
CDR3 length: 15
V gene: TRBV5-1
clone size: NA
J gene: TRBJ2-1
CDR3 DNA: TGCGCCAGCAGCTCCGGGGGGGGCTCCTACAATGAGCAGTTCTTC
CDR3 protein: CASSSGGGSYNEQFF

D gene: NA
CDR3 length: 14
V gene: TRBV28
clone size: NA
J gene: TRBJ1-5
CDR3 DNA: TGTGCCAGCAGTTTATCGGACACCAATCAGCCCCAGCATTTT
CDR3 protein: CASSLSDTNQPQHF

D gene: TRBD1
CDR3 length: 15
V gene: TRBV7-2
clone size: NA
J gene: TRBJ1-5
CDR3 DNA: TGTGCCAGCAGTTGGGACAGGCGTTACAATCAGCCCCAGCATTTT
CDR3 protein: CASSWDRRYNQPQHF

D gene: NA
CDR3 length: 14
V gene: TRBV7-2
clone size: NA
J gene: TRBJ1-5
CDR3 DNA: TGTGCCAGCAGCTTAGCGCTGGGGCGCAGGTCCCAGCATTTT
CDR3 protein: CASSLALGRRSQHF

D gene: NA
CDR3 length: 14
V gene: TRBV18
clone size: NA
J gene: TRBJ1-2
CDR3 DNA: TGTGCCAGCTCACCCTCTGCCGGGTTATATGGCTACACCTTC
CDR3 protein: CASSPSAGLYGYTF

D gene: TRBD2
CDR3 length: 15
V gene: TRBV19
clone size: NA
J gene: TRBJ2-5
CDR3 DNA: TGTGCCAGTAGCCCCCGGGCGGGGGGACAAGAGACCCAGTACTTC
CDR3 protein: CASSPRAGGQETQYF

D gene: NA
CDR3 length: 15
V gene: TRBV27
clone size: NA
J gene: TRBJ1-5
CDR3 DNA: TGTGCCAGCAGTTCACAGGGTGTAAGCAATCAGCCCCAGCATTTT
CDR3 protein: CASSSQGVSNQPQHF

D gene: NA
CDR3 length: 13
V gene: TRBV29-1
clone size: NA
J gene: TRBJ2-5
CDR3 DNA: TGCAGCTCCGAGGAGGGAAGGGGAGAGACCCAGTACTTC
CDR3 protein: CSSEEGRGETQYF

D gene: TRBD1
CDR3 length: 15
V gene: TRBV4-1
clone size: few
J gene: TRBJ1-4
CDR3 DNA: TGCGCCAGCAGCCCCCTCCCACAGGGGGGTGAAAAACTGTTTTTT
CDR3 protein: CASSPLPQGGEKLFF

D gene: TRBD1
CDR3 length: 16
V gene: TRBV28
clone size: NA
J gene: TRBJ2-7
CDR3 DNA: TGTGCCAGCAGTTTACTTCCGGGACAGGGAACCTACGAGCAGTACTTC
CDR3 protein: CASSLLPGQGTYEQYF

D gene: NA
CDR3 length: 13
V gene: TRBV18
clone size: NA
J gene: TRBJ2-7
CDR3 DNA: TGTGCCAGCTCACCGGCAGGGCGATACGAGCAGTACTTC
CDR3 protein: CASSPAGRYEQYF

D gene: NA
CDR3 length: 13
V gene: TRBV6-5
clone size: NA
J gene: TRBJ2-1
CDR3 DNA: TGTGCCAGCACCGCGAACTCCTACAATGAGCAGTTCTTC
CDR3 protein: CASTANSYNEQFF

D gene: TRBD1
CDR3 length: 16
V gene: TRBV25-1
clone size: NA
J gene: TRBJ2-7
CDR3 DNA: TGTGCCAGCAGTGTTCTTCGAACAGGGGCCGGCTACGAGCAGTACTTC
CDR3 protein: CASSVLRTGAGYEQYF

D gene: NA
CDR3 length: 14
V gene: TRBV18
clone size: NA
J gene: TRBJ1-2
CDR3 DNA: TGTGCCAGCTCACCACCGAACAGGGTCTATGGCTACACCTTC
CDR3 protein: CASSPPNRVYGYTF

D gene: TRBD2
CDR3 length: 18
V gene: TRBV4-3
clone size: NA
J gene: TRBJ2-3
CDR3 DNA: TGCGCCAGCAGCCAAGGGGCCAGGGCGCTAGCGGGCGGGGATACGCAGTATTTT
CDR3 protein: CASSQGARALAGGDTQYF

D gene: TRBD2
CDR3 length: 15
V gene: TRBV7-9
clone size: NA
J gene: TRBJ2-7
CDR3 DNA: TGTGCCAGCAGCTTTCTCGAGACTAGCGGGAGCGAGCAGTACTTC
CDR3 protein: CASSFLETSGSEQYF

D gene: NA
CDR3 length: 15
V gene: TRBV7-2
clone size: NA
J gene: TRBJ2-7
CDR3 DNA: TGTGCCAGCAGCTCCTACTATCGTGCTGGCAACGAGCAGTACTTC
CDR3 protein: CASSSYYRAGNEQYF

D gene: NA
CDR3 length: 16
V gene: TRBV7-9
clone size: NA
J gene: TRBJ1-4
CDR3 DNA: TGTGCCAGCAGCTACCGACAGGTTGCAACTAATGAAAAACTGTTTTTT
CDR3 protein: CASSYRQVATNEKLFF

D gene: TRBD1
CDR3 length: 15
V gene: TRBV5-1
clone size: NA
J gene: TRBJ1-5
CDR3 DNA: TGCGCCAGCAGCCGGACAGGGGGCGTAAATCAGCCCCAGCATTTT
CDR3 protein: CASSRTGGVNQPQHF

D gene: TRBD1
CDR3 length: 14
V gene: TRBV7-9
clone size: NA
J gene: TRBJ1-5
CDR3 DNA: TGTGCCAGCAGCTTGGGACAGAGTAATCAGCCCCAGCATTTT
CDR3 protein: CASSLGQSNQPQHF

D gene: TRBD1
CDR3 length: 14
V gene: TRBV4-1
clone size: NA
J gene: TRBJ2-7
CDR3 DNA: TGCGCCAGCAGCCACACGGACAGGACCTACGAGCAGTACTTC
CDR3 protein: CASSHTDRTYEQYF

D gene: NA
CDR3 length: 10
V gene: TRBV29-1
clone size: once
J gene: TRBJ1-2
CDR3 DNA: TGCAGCGTTGGGGCCTATGGCTACACCTTC
CDR3 protein: CSVGAYGYTF

D gene: NA
CDR3 length: 13
V gene: TRBV9
clone size: NA
J gene: TRBJ2-1
CDR3 DNA: TGTGCCAGCAGCGTACTAGAATCGGGGGAGCAGTTCTTC
CDR3 protein: CASSVLESGEQFF

D gene: TRBD1
CDR3 length: 15
V gene: TRBV5-6
clone size: NA
J gene: TRBJ1-3
CDR3 DNA: TGTGCCAGCAGTCTCGGACAGGTGTCTGGAAACACCATATATTTT
CDR3 protein: CASSLGQVSGNTIYF

D gene: NA
CDR3 length: 14
V gene: TRBV18
clone size: NA
J gene: TRBJ1-2
CDR3 DNA: TGTGCCAGCTCACCAGCTCAGTCAGACTATGGCTACACCTTC
CDR3 protein: CASSPAQSDYGYTF

D gene: NA
CDR3 length: 14
V gene: TRBV10-3
clone size: NA
J gene: TRBJ2-1
CDR3 DNA: TGTGCCATCAGTGTCAGCGCCTCGGACAATGAGCAGTTCTTC
CDR3 protein: CAISVSASDNEQFF

D gene: TRBD1
CDR3 length: 16
V gene: TRBV4-3
clone size: NA
J gene: TRBJ2-1
CDR3 DNA: TGCGCCAGCAGCTGGAGATGGGACAGGGGGCTCAATGAGCAGTTCTTC
CDR3 protein: CASSWRWDRGLNEQFF

D gene: TRBD1
CDR3 length: 15
V gene: TRBV28
clone size: NA
J gene: TRBJ2-7
CDR3 DNA: TGTGCCAGCACCGACCTGGGACAGGGAGGCTACGAGCAGTACTTC
CDR3 protein: CASTDLGQGGYEQYF

D gene: NA
CDR3 length: 15
V gene: TRBV5-1
clone size: few
J gene: TRBJ1-4
CDR3 DNA: TGCGCCAGCAGCTTGGCCGCGACAGCTAATGAAAAACTGTTTTTT
CDR3 protein: CASSLAATANEKLFF

D gene: TRBD1
CDR3 length: 16
V gene: TRBV19
clone size: NA
J gene: TRBJ2-1
CDR3 DNA: TGTGCCAGTAGTATAGAAGGGAGGACAGGGGGGGTTGAGCAGTTCTTC
CDR3 protein: CASSIEGRTGGVEQFF

D gene: TRBD1
CDR3 length: 13
V gene: TRBV7-2
clone size: NA
J gene: TRBJ1-2
CDR3 DNA: TGTGCCAGCAGCCCTGACAGGGTCAGAGGCTACACCTTC
CDR3 protein: CASSPDRVRGYTF

D gene: NA
CDR3 length: 12
V gene: TRBV12-2
clone size: once
J gene: TRBJ1-2
CDR3 DNA: TGTGCAAGTCGCTTAATTACGCAGGGCTACACCTTC
CDR3 protein: CASRLITQGYTF

D gene: NA
CDR3 length: 15
V gene: TRBV5-1
clone size: NA
J gene: TRBJ2-7
CDR3 DNA: TGCGCCAGCAGCCCAGGCGGGGGCATTAGCTACGAGCAGTACTTC
CDR3 protein: CASSPGGGISYEQYF

D gene: NA
CDR3 length: 14
V gene: TRBV7-9
clone size: NA
J gene: TRBJ2-3
CDR3 DNA: TGTGCCAGCAGCAAGGGACTCGCCTCCGATACGCAGTATTTT
CDR3 protein: CASSKGLASDTQYF

D gene: NA
CDR3 length: 15
V gene: TRBV7-6
clone size: NA
J gene: TRBJ2-7
CDR3 DNA: TGTGCCAGCAGAACGATAAGAGACTTCGGCTACGAGCAGTACTTC
CDR3 protein: CASRTIRDFGYEQYF

D gene: TRBD2
CDR3 length: 16
V gene: TRBV5-1
clone size: NA
J gene: TRBJ2-7
CDR3 DNA: TGCGCCAGCAGACCTTTGGCGGGGGGATACTCCTACGAGCAGTACTTC
CDR3 protein: CASRPLAGGYSYEQYF

D gene: NA
CDR3 length: 15
V gene: TRBV27
clone size: NA
J gene: TRBJ2-1
CDR3 DNA: TGTGCCAGCAGTTTCCGGGACTTTACCTACAATGAGCAGTTCTTC
CDR3 protein: CASSFRDFTYNEQFF

D gene: TRBD2
CDR3 length: 14
V gene: TRBV28
clone size: NA
J gene: TRBJ2-3
CDR3 DNA: TGTGCCAGCAGTTTGGGCGGGAGAGCAGATACGCAGTATTTT
CDR3 protein: CASSLGGRADTQYF